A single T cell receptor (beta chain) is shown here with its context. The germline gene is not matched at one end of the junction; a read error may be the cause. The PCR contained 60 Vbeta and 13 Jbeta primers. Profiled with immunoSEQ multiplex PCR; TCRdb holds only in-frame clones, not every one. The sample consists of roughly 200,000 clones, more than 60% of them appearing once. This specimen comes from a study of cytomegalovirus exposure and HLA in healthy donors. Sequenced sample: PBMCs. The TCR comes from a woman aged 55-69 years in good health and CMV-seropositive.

CDR3: CASSLESYERYF. In DNA, the CDR3 is TGTGCCAGCAGCCTCGAAAGCTACGAGCGGTACTTC. The chain combines TRBV11-2 with TRBJ2-7; D gene unclear. Germline V gives CDR1 SGHAT, CDR2 FQNNGV. This CDR3 is 12 amino acids long.